Described below is a single TCR beta chain sequence and its context. As yet, its antigen is unknown. CDR3 length: 14 residues. V was clipped by 1 base and J by 4 bases, with 11 bases between them. In germline, CDR1 is MNHEY, CDR2 SVGAGI. This entry comes from a study of T cell responses to AZD1222 COVID-19 vaccine. General study findings and limits: Just 6 or 7 AZD1222 recipients were seropositive at baseline. Females made up more of the donors, who were largely white British, and clonal diversity may have come out too low.

Sequenced by immunoSEQ multiplex PCR; TCRdb stores in-frame clones only, minus some. The sample includes 150,000 or so clones, over 75% of them seen just once. The source material was peripheral blood, sampled on day 0 of AZD1222 vaccination. This chain joins TRBV6-5 and TRBJ2-7; possible D gene TRBD1, 6 bases. The sequence was collected from an adult in good health. For the CDR3, the DNA is TGTGCCAGCAGTTACTTCGGGACACCATACGAGCAGTACTTC. Its translation: CASSYFGTPYEQYF.